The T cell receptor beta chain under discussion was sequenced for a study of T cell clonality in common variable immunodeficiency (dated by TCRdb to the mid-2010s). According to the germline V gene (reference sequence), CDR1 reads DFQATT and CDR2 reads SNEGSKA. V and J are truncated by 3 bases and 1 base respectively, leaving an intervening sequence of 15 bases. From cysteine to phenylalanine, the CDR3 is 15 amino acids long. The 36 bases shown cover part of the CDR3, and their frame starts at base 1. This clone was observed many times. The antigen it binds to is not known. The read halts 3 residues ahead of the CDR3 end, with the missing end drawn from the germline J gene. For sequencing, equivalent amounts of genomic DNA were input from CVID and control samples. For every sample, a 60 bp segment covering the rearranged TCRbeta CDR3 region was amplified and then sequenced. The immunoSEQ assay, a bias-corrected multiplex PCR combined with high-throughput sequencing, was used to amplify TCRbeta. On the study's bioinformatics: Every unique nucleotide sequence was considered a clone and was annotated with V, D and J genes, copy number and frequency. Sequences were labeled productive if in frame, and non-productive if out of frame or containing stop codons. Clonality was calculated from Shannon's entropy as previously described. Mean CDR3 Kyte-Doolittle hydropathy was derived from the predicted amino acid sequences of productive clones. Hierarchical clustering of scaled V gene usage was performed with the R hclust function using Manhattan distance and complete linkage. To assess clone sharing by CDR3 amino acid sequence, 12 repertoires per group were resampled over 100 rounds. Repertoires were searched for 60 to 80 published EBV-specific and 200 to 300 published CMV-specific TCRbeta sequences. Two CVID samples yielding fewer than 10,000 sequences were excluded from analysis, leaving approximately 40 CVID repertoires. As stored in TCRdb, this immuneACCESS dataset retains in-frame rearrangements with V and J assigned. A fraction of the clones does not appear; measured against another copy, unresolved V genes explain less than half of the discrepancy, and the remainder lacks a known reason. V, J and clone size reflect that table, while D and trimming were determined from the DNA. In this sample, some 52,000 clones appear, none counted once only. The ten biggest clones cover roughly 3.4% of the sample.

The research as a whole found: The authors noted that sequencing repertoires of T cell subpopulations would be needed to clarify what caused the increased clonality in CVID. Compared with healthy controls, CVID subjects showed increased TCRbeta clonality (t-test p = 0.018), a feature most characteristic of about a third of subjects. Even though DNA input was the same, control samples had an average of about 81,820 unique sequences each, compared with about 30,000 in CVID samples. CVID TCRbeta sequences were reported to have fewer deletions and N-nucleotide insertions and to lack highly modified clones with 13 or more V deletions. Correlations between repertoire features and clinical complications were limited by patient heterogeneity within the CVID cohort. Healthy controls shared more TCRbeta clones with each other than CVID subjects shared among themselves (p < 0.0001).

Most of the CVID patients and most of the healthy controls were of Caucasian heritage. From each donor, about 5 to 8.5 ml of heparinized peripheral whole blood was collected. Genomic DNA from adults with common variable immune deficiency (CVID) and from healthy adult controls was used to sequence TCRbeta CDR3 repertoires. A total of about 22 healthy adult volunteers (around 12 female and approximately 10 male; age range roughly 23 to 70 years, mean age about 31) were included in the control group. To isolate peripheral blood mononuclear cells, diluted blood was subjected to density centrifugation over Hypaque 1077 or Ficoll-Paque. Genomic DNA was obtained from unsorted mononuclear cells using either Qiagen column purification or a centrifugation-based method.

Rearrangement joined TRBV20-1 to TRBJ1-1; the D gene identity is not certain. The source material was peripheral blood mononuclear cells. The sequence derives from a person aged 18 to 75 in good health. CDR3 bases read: TGCAGTGCTAGGACCCGACAAACAAGGAACACTGAA. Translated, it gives CSARTRQTRNTE. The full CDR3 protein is CSARTRQTRNTEAFF.